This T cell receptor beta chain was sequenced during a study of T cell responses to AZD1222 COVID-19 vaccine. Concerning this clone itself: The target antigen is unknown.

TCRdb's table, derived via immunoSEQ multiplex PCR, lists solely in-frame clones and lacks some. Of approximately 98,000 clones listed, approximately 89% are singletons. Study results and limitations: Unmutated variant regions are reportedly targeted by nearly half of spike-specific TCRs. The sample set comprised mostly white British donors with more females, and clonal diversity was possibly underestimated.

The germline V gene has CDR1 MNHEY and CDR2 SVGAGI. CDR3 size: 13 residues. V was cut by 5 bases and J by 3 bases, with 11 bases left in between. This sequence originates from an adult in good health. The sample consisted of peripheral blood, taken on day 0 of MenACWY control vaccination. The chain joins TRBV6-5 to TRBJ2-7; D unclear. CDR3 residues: CASSPINNYEQYF. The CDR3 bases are TGTGCCAGCAGTCCAATTAATAACTACGAGCAGTACTTC.